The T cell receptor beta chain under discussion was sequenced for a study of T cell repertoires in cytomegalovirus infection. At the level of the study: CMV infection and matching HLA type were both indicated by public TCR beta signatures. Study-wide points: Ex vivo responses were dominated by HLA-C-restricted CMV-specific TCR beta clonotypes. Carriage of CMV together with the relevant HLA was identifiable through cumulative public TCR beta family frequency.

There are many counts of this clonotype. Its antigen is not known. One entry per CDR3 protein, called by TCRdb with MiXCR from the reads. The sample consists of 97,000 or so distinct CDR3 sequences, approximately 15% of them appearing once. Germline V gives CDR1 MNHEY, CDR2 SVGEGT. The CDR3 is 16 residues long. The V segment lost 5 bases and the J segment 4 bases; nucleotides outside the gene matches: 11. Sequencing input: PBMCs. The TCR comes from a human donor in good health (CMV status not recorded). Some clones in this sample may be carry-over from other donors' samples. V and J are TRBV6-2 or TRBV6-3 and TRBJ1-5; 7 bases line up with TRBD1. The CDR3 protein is CASSPSQGIGNQPQHF. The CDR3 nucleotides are TGTGCCAGCAGTCCCTCACAGGGGATTGGAAATCAGCCCCAGCATTTT.